A single sample is the source of the 8 T cell receptor beta chains below, sequenced in a study of blood T cells in healthy people across ages. Through a sample-barcoded 5' primer and a J-beta primer mix, a second PCR was run for roughly 7 to 11 cycles. One entry per CDR3 protein results from TCRdb running MiXCR on the 5' RACE reads. The repertoire holds more than 800,000 distinct CDR3 sequences, 40% to 45% seen once, with over 15% in the top ten. The sequenced sample was blood. The receptors shown here come from an older woman in good health.

The V and J genes are TRBV25-1 and TRBJ2-7, with D possibly being TRBD1 (6 bases). The germline V and J ends were trimmed by 1 base and 0 bases, with 10 bases remaining between them. This CDR3 has 15 residues. Germline lookup yields CDR1 MGHDK and CDR2 SYGVNS. The CDR3 nucleotides read TGTGCCAGCAGTGAATCTGGGACACCCTCCTACGAGCAGTACTTC. It is translated as CASSESGTPSYEQYF.

This clonotype was found a few times. This sequence joins TRBV25-1 and TRBJ1-6; possible D gene TRBD1, 5 bases. CDR1 and CDR2 (germline): MGHDK, SYGVNS. V lost 6 bases and J 4 bases, leaving 13 bases between the germline ends. CDR3 length: 15 amino acids. The CDR3: CASSGGTVYNSPLHF. For the CDR3, the DNA is TGTGCCAGCAGCGGAGGGACGGTGTATAATTCACCCCTCCACTTT. Supplemented by reference TRBV25-1 and TRBJ1-6, the full variable domain reads EADIYQTPRYLVIGTGKKITLECSQTMGHDKMYWYQQDPGMELHLIHYSYGVNSTEKGDLSSESTVSRIRTEHFPLTLESARPSHTSQYLCASSGGTVYNSPLHFGNGTRLTVT.

The genes are TRBV6-1 and TRBJ2-5; 12 bases are a match to TRBD2. The CDR3 has 19 amino acids. CDR1 is MNHNS and CDR2 is SASEGT in the germline V gene. J gave up 3 bases and V 6 bases, and 17 bases lay outside the gene matches. The chain's CDR3 is CASREIPGLLAGGEETQYF. As DNA, the CDR3 is TGTGCCAGCAGGGAGATACCAGGGTTGCTAGCGGGAGGGGAAGAGACCCAGTACTTC.

This chain links TRBV2 with TRBJ2-5, with a possible D match to TRBD2 (5 bases). The tail of the sequence fits TRBJ2-7 better, so the J call may be wrong. This CDR3 spans 13 amino acids. From germline, CDR1 is SNHLY and CDR2 FYNNEI. The CDR3 spells CASSGFERGEQYF. CDR3 bases: TGTGCCAGCAGTGGCTTCGAACGGGGCGAGCAGTACTTC.

This chain uses TRBV7-9 with TRBJ2-1; 7 bases are shared with TRBD2. This CDR3 region has 15 residues. The germline V gene encodes CDR1 SEHNR and CDR2 FQNEAQ (reference sequence). J lost 8 bases, V lost 5 bases, and 12 bases had no gene match. The CDR3 reads CASSPLTGGSHEQFF. CDR3 nucleotide sequence: TGTGCCAGCAGCCCTCTGACGGGAGGATCCCATGAGCAGTTCTTC.

V usage is TRBV7-9 and J usage is TRBJ2-5, with D uncertain. V was trimmed by 8 bases and J by 4 bases, leaving 8 bases between them. The CDR3 is made up of 11 amino acids. The germline V gene encodes CDR1 SEHNR and CDR2 FQNEAQ (reference sequence). The CDR3 here is CASADPETQYF. For the CDR3, the DNA is TGTGCCAGCGCGGACCCAGAGACCCAGTACTTC. Looking up the rest from reference TRBV7-9 and TRBJ2-5 gives the full variable domain: DTGVSQNPRHKITKRGQNVTFRCDPISEHNRLYWYRQTLGQGPEFLTYFQNEAQLEKSRLLSDRFSAERPKGSFSTLEIQRTEQGDSAMYLCASADPETQYFGPGTRLLVL.

The V and J genes are TRBV18 and TRBJ2-1; 8 nucleotides align to TRBD2. Germline lookup yields CDR1 KGHSH and CDR2 LQKENI. Trimming took 2 bases from V and 3 from J; bases not matched to a gene: 6. CDR3 length: 16 amino acids. Here the CDR3 reads CASSPSLAGIYNEQFF. The CDR3 DNA is TGTGCCAGCTCACCAAGCCTAGCGGGCATCTACAATGAGCAGTTCTTC.

J is TRBJ1-2 and V is TRBV7-9; D is perhaps TRBD1 (5 bases). V was shortened by 4 bases and J by 7 bases, with 10 bases between the two germline ends. There are 12 residues in the CDR3. Germline values: CDR1 SEHNR, CDR2 FQNEAQ (reference sequence). The CDR3 region is CASSSDISGYTF. The CDR3 nucleotides are TGTGCCAGCAGCTCGGACATATCTGGCTACACCTTC.